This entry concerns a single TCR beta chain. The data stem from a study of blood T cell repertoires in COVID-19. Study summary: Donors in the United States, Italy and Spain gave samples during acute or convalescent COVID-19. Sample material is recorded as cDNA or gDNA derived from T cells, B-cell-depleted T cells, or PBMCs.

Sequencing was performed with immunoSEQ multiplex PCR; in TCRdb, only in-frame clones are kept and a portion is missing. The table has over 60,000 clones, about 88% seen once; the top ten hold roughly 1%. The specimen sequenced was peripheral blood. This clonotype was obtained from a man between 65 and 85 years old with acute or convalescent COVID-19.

The CDR3 spells CASSFFRAYEQYF. CDR3 nucleotides: TGTGCCAGCAGCTTTTTTAGAGCCTACGAGCAGTACTTC. The chain joins TRBV11-2 to TRBJ2-7; D ambiguous. V shed 3 bases and J shed 2 bases, with 8 bases lying between them. There are 13 residues in the CDR3. CDR1 is SGHAT and CDR2 is FQNNGV in the germline V gene.